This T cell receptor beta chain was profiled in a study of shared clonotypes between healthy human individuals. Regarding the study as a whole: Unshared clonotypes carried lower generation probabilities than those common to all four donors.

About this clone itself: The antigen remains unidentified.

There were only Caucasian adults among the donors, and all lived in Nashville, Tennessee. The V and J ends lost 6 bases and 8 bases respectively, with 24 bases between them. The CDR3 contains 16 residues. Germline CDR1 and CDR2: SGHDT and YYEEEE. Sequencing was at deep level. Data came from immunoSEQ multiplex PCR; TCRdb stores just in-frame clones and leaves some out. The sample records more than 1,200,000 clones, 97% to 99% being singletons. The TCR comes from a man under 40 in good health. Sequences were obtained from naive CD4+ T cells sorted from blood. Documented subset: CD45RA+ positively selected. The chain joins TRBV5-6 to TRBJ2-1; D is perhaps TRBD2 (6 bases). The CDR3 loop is CASTRRAGSTIYEQFF. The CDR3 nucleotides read TGTGCCAGCACCCGGAGGGCGGGGTCTACAATTTATGAGCAGTTCTTC. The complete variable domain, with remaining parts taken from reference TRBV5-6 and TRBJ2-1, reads DAGVTQSPTHLIKTRGQQVTLRCSPKSGHDTVSWYQQALGQGPQFIFQYYEEEERQRGNFPDRFSGHQFPNYSSELNVNALLLGDSALYLCASTRRAGSTIYEQFFGPGTRLTVL.